The T cell receptor (beta chain) under discussion was sequenced for a study of CD8 T cells in Susac syndrome. Study outcomes and limitations: In Susac syndrome, CD4+ T cell repertoires lacked any clonal expansion.

Concerning this clonotype: Its antigen is undetermined.

Reverse transcription used 0.5 to 1 ug RNA and random hexamers. Coverage of TCR beta CDR3 amplification by immunoSEQ multiplex PCR extended to 54 Vbeta and 13 Jbeta. TCRdb independently ran MiXCR on the immunoSEQ multiplex PCR reads; one entry per CDR3 protein. The sample lists 200,000 or so distinct CDR3 sequences; approximately 94% were seen once. FACS was used to enrich TEMRA cells, whereas the CD8+ and CD4+ T cells were obtained by negative isolation. This CDR3 is built from 18 residues. V was cut by 0 bases and J by 0 bases, with 12 bases left in between. The germline V gene encodes CDR1 MNHEY and CDR2 SVGAGI.

The specimen was CD4+ T cells from PBMCs. The chain has TRBV6-5 and TRBJ1-6; D unclear. This clonotype was obtained from a human donor with Susac syndrome. In nucleotides, the CDR3 is TGTGCCAGCAGTTACTCGATCCTCGGGAGCTCCTATAATTCACCCCTCCACTTT. It specifies CASSYSILGSSYNSPLHF.